Each of the 19 T cell receptor beta chains below was sequenced from the same sample in a study of CD8+ T cells in alopecia areata. Sequencing templates came from extracted RNA that was reverse transcribed into cDNA. Here immunoSEQ multiplex PCR was the method, and the copy in TCRdb shows in-frame clones only, minus some. This table holds 150,000 to 200,000 clones, roughly 50% found once. The sample's treatment: oral pan-JAK inhibitor, 5-10 mg twice daily. The sample in question was CD4+ T cells sorted from blood, obtained at approximately week 60, from a patient treated with tofacitinib. The receptor set was obtained from a human donor with alopecia areata.

The chain recombines TRBV7-9 with TRBJ2-5, with 12 bases lining up with TRBD1. Germline V gives CDR1 SEHNR, CDR2 FQNEAQ (reference sequence). The CDR3 spans 17 residues. V dropped 5 bases and J dropped 5; count of bases not matched to a gene: 12. The chain's CDR3 is CASSPRSGQGAKETQYF. As DNA, the CDR3 is TGTGCCAGCAGCCCCCGATCGGGACAGGGGGCGAAGGAGACCCAGTACTTC.

V and J are TRBV7-8 and TRBJ2-7; the D is unclear. Per germline, CDR1 SGHVS and CDR2 FQNEAQ. The V gene lost 5 bases and the J gene lost 0 bases, with 14 bases spanning the gap. This CDR3 spans 15 amino acids. CDR3 nucleotide sequence: TGTGCCAGCAGCCTAGGACGGTGGAGCTCCTACGAGCAGTACTTC. It translates to CASSLGRWSSYEQYF.

This clone was seen a few times. V is TRBV29-1 and J is TRBJ1-2; the match to TRBD1 covers 12 bases. The germline CDR1 and CDR2 sequences are SQVTM and ANQGSEA. The CDR3 sequence is 13 residues long. The V and J ends lost 5 bases and 4 bases, in that order; junction bases with no gene match: 2. The CDR3 protein is CSVWGQGAYGYTF. The CDR3 DNA sequence: TGCAGCGTTTGGGGACAGGGGGCCTATGGCTACACCTTC.

This clone occurred a few times. This sequence joins TRBV19 and TRBJ1-5; no clear D gene. The CDR3 runs to 14 residues. The V end was cut by 3 bases, the J end by 7 bases, with 13 bases between. CDR1 and CDR2 from the germline V gene are LNHDA and SQIVND (reference sequence). The CDR3 sequence: CASSMRARGQPQHF. The CDR3 DNA reads as TGTGCCAGTAGTATGCGGGCCCGCGGGCAGCCCCAGCATTTT. Full variable domain (missing parts from reference TRBV19 and TRBJ1-5): DGGITQSPKYLFRKEGQNVTLSCEQNLNHDAMYWYRQDPGQGLRLIYYSQIVNDFQKGDIAEGYSVSREKKESFPLTVTSAQKNPTAFYLCASSMRARGQPQHFGDGTRLSIL.

This rearrangement joins TRBV7-3 to TRBJ2-3; a possible D gene is TRBD2 (7 bases). Germline CDR1 is SGHTA and CDR2 is FQGTGA. The CDR3 runs 16 residues. Trimming left V 5 bases short and J 0 bases short, with 15 bases between. The CDR3 spells CASSPHRGASTDTQYF. In DNA, the CDR3 is TGTGCCAGCAGCCCACATCGGGGGGCGAGCACAGATACGCAGTATTTT.

In DNA form, the CDR3 reads TGTGCCAGCAGCTTGGGGGGACCGAACTATGGCTACACCTTC. It translates to CASSLGGPNYGYTF. V is TRBV7-9 and J is TRBJ1-2, with D maybe TRBD1 (5 bases). V lost 3 bases, J lost 2 bases, and 10 bases lay in between. This CDR3 comprises 14 residues. The germline gives CDR1 SEHNR, CDR2 FQNEAQ (reference sequence). The whole variable domain, filled in from reference TRBV7-9 and TRBJ1-2, reads DTGVSQNPRHKITKRGQNVTFRCDPISEHNRLYWYRQTLGQGPEFLTYFQNEAQLEKSRLLSDRFSAERPKGSFSTLEIQRTEQGDSAMYLCASSLGGPNYGYTFGSGTRLTVV.

This clone is a singleton in its sample. This rearrangement joins TRBV30 to TRBJ2-1, with D maybe TRBD1 (6 bases). V was pared by 3 bases and J by 5 bases, with 20 bases between. Germline V CDR1 and CDR2: GTSNPN, SVGIG (reference sequence). This CDR3 has 16 residues. CDR3 sequence reads: CAWRISKGTQNNEQFF. CDR3 DNA: TGTGCCTGGAGAATCTCGAAGGGGACACAAAACAATGAGCAGTTCTTC.

About this clone: The junction and the germline gene differ at one end; a read error may be behind it. V usage is TRBV14 and J usage is TRBJ2-3; unclear D gene. The germline V gene has CDR1 SGHDN and CDR2 FVKESK. The CDR3 spans 10 residues. CDR3: CASSQEVADF. Here the CDR3 DNA reads TGTGCCAGCAGCCAAGAGGTGGCGGATTTT.

This rearrangement joins TRBV28 to TRBJ2-3; D is unresolved. The V end was cut by 6 bases, the J end by 1 base, with 8 bases between. The CDR3 runs 13 residues. Germline V gene sequence: CDR1 MDHEN, CDR2 SYDVKM. CDR3: CASRWAGTDTQYF. The CDR3 bases are TGTGCCAGCAGATGGGCGGGCACAGATACGCAGTATTTT.

This clone appeared a single time. The chain carries TRBV25-1 and TRBJ1-2; D unclear. CDR1 MGHDK and CDR2 SYGVNS come from the germline V gene. With 7 bases removed from V and 7 bases from J, the gap between germline ends came to 10 bases. The CDR3 length is 11 residues. The CDR3 DNA sequence: TGTGCCAGCACGGGGAGCTTTGGCTACACCTTC. Amino acids: CASTGSFGYTF.

The gene calls are TRBV19 and TRBJ1-1; no definite D call. The CDR3 contains 15 residues. Trimming took 3 bases from V and 0 from J, leaving 11 bases between them. The germline V gene encodes CDR1 LNHDA and CDR2 SQIVND (reference sequence). In DNA form, the CDR3 reads TGTGCCAGTAGTATGGTCCTGAATATGAACACTGAAGCTTTCTTT. It is translated as CASSMVLNMNTEAFF.

This clone was seen once. The chain links TRBV30 to TRBJ2-1, with no clear D. The CDR3 has 12 residues. Trimming pared 2 bases from V and 5 bases from J, leaving 7 bases between. Germline lookup yields CDR1 GTSNPN and CDR2 SVGIG (reference sequence). CDR3 sequence: CAWSSNNNEQFF. The CDR3 region has the DNA TGTGCCTGGAGTAGCAACAACAATGAGCAGTTCTTC.

V is TRBV7-8 and J is TRBJ2-3, with 9 bases aligning to TRBD1. The germline V gene encodes CDR1 SGHVS and CDR2 FQNEAQ. CDR3 length: 13 residues. The J segment lost 5 bases and the V segment lost 6 bases, leaving 3 bases of the junction unmatched. The CDR3 DNA sequence: TGTGCCAGCAGACAGGGGGCCGTAGATACGCAGTATTTT. Its protein is CASRQGAVDTQYF.

V usage is TRBV9 and J usage is TRBJ1-2, with D perhaps matching TRBD1 (5 bases). Per the germline V gene, CDR1 is SGDLS and CDR2 is YYNGEE. CDR3 length equals 14 residues. Trimming removed 3 bases at V and 7 bases at J, with 16 bases between. The CDR3 reads CASSGEGRGSGYTF. The DNA of the CDR3 is TGTGCCAGCAGCGGGGAGGGGAGAGGATCTGGCTACACCTTC.

This clone was observed once. This chain joins TRBV30 and TRBJ1-1; D is unresolved. Germline CDR1 and CDR2: GTSNPN and SVGIG (reference sequence). V gave up 1 base and J gave up 0 bases, with 15 bases separating them. This CDR3 comprises 16 residues. As DNA, the CDR3 is TGTGCCTGGAGTGATAACGTAAGGCGGATGAACACTGAAGCTTTCTTT. It encodes CAWSDNVRRMNTEAFF. Complete variable domain (other parts from reference TRBV30 and TRBJ1-1): SQTIHQWPATLVQPVGSPLSLECTVEGTSNPNLYWYRQAAGRGLQLLFYSVGIGQISSEVPQNLSASRPQDRQFILSSKKLLLSDSGFYLCAWSDNVRRMNTEAFFGQGTRLTVV.

This clone was recorded a few times. The V call is TRBV29-1, the J call TRBJ2-2; no clear D gene. Trimming took 4 bases from V and 1 from J, leaving 7 bases between them. The germline CDR1 and CDR2 sequences are SQVTM and ANQGSEA. The CDR3 is 13 residues long. The CDR3 DNA is TGCAGCGTTGTAGTTGGGAACACCGGGGAGCTGTTTTTT. Translating gives CSVVVGNTGELFF.

In the case of this clone: At one end, the junction sequence differs from germline, possibly due to a read error. The chain uses TRBV4-1 and TRBJ1-1; D unresolved. CDR1 and CDR2 from the germline V gene are MGHRA and YSYEKL. The CDR3 is made up of 14 amino acids. CDR3 protein: CASSQELSNTEAFF. CDR3 DNA: TGTGCCAGCAGCCAGGAACTCTCGAACACTGAAGCTTTCTTT.

This chain uses TRBV5-1 with TRBJ2-1, with D possibly TRBD2 on 5 matching bases. The CDR3 covers 15 residues. With 1 base removed from V and 4 bases from J, the gap between germline ends came to 12 bases. Germline assignment: CDR1 SGHRS and CDR2 YFSETQ. CDR3 loop: CASSLSSGGYNEQFF. The DNA for the CDR3 is TGCGCCAGCAGCTTGAGCTCAGGAGGATACAATGAGCAGTTCTTC.

The sample holds one count of this clone. The chain recombines TRBV5-1 with TRBJ1-1, with a possible D match to TRBD1 (6 bases). Germline V CDR1 and CDR2: SGHRS, YFSETQ. The CDR3 is 15 residues long. Between the trimmed V and J ends, which lost 4 bases and 4 bases, there was a span of 17 bases. The CDR3, as DNA: TGCGCCAGCAGCCCTACGTCGGGGGCGAGCACTGAAGCTTTCTTT. This codes for CASSPTSGASTEAFF.